This T cell receptor (beta chain) is drawn from a study of blood T cell repertoires in COVID-19. From germline, CDR1 is MNHEY and CDR2 SVGAGI. The CDR3 is 16 amino acids. Trimming removed 4 bases from V and 2 bases from J; junction bases left unmatched: 10. The method was immunoSEQ multiplex PCR; TCRdb's version includes in-frame clones alone and lacks a portion of them. Here the sample spans some 110,000 clones, about 91% being singletons. This chain links TRBV6-5 with TRBJ1-1; 7 nucleotides line up with TRBD1. This receptor was obtained from a human donor in a cohort sampled during active COVID-19. Sequenced input: peripheral blood. DNA of the CDR3: TGTGCCAGCAGTTCGGTACGGGACAGAACTAACACTGAAGCTTTCTTT. Protein product: CASSSVRDRTNTEAFF.